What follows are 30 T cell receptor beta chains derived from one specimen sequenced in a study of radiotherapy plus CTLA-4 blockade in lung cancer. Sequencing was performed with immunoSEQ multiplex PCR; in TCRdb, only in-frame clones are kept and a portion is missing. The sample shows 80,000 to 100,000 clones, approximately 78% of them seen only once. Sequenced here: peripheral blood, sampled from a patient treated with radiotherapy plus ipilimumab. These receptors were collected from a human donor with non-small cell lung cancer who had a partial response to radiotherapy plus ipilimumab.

The CDR3 reads CASSEGASGTDTQYF. CDR3 sequence (DNA): TGTGCCAGCAGTGAAGGGGCTAGCGGGACCGATACGCAGTATTTT. The chain is built from TRBV25-1 and TRBJ2-3; TRBD2 matches 9 bases. V lost 2 bases and J lost 6; bases outside the gene matches: 6. CDR3 size: 15 residues. Germline V lookup: CDR1 MGHDK, CDR2 SYGVNS.

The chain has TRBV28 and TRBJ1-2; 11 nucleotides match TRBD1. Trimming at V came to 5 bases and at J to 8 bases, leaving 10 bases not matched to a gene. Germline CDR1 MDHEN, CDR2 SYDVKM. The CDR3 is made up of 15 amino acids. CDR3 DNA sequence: TGTGCCAGCAGTCCCAGGGACAGGGGGTCCGTAGGCTACACCTTC. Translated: CASSPRDRGSVGYTF.

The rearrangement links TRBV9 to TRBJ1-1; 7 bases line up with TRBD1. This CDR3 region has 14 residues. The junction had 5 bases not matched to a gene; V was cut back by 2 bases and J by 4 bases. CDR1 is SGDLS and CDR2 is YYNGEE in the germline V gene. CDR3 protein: CASSVDRVSTEAFF. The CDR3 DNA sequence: TGTGCCAGCAGCGTCGACAGGGTGAGCACTGAAGCTTTCTTT.

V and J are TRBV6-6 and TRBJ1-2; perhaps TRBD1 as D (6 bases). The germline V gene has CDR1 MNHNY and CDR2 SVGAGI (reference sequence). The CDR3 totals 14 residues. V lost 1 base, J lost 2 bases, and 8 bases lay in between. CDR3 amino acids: CASSYYQGNYGYTF. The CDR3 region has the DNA TGTGCCAGCAGTTACTACCAGGGGAACTATGGCTACACCTTC.

The CDR3 loop is CASSFNLAGGTDTQYF. The CDR3 DNA reads as TGCGCCAGCAGCTTCAATCTAGCGGGGGGCACAGATACGCAGTATTTT. The V gene is TRBV5-1, the J gene TRBJ2-3; 10 nucleotides align to TRBD2. Germline lookup yields CDR1 SGHRS and CDR2 YFSETQ. The CDR3 consists of 16 residues. Trimming cost V 2 bases and J 1 base; bases outside gene matches: 4.

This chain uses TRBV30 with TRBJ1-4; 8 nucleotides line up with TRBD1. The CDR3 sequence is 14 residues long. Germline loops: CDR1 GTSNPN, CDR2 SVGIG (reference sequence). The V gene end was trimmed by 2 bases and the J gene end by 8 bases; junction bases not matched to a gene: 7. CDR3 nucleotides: TGTGCCTGGAGTCTGACAGGGGTTGGGGAAAAACTGTTTTTT. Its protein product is CAWSLTGVGEKLFF. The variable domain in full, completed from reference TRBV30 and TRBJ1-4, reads SQTIHQWPATLVQPVGSPLSLECTVEGTSNPNLYWYRQAAGRGLQLLFYSVGIGQISSEVPQNLSASRPQDRQFILSSKKLLLSDSGFYLCAWSLTGVGEKLFFGSGTQLSVL.

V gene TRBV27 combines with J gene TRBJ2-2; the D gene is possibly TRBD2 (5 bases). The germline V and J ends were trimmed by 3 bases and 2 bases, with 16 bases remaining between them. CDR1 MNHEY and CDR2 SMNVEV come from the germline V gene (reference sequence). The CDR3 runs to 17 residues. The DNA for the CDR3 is TGTGCCAGCAGTTTTATGGGGTCGCGGGTTAACACCGGGGAGCTGTTTTTT. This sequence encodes CASSFMGSRVNTGELFF.

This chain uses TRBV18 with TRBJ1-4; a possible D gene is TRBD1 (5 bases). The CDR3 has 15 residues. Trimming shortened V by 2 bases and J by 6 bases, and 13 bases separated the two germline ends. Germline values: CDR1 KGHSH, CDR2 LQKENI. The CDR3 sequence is CASSPTAPRDEKLFF. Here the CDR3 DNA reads TGTGCCAGCTCACCAACGGCACCCAGGGATGAAAAACTGTTTTTT.

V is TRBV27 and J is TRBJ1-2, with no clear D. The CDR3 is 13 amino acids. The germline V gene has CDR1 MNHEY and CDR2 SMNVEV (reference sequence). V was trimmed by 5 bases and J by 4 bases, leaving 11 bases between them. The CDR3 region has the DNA TGTGCCAGCAGTCCCTCCGTCGGCTATGGCTACACCTTC. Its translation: CASSPSVGYGYTF.

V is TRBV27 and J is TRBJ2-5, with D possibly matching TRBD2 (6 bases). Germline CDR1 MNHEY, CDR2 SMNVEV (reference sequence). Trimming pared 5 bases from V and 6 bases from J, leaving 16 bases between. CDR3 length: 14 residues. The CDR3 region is CASSPPGGAKTQYF. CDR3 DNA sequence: TGTGCCAGCAGTCCCCCCGGGGGTGCCAAGACCCAGTACTTC.

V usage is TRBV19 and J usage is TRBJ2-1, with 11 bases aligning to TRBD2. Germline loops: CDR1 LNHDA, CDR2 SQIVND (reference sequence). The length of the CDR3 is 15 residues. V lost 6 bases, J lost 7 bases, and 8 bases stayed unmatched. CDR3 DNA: TGTGCCAGTAGATCAGGACTAGCGGGCTGGAATGAGCAGTTCTTC. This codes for CASRSGLAGWNEQFF.

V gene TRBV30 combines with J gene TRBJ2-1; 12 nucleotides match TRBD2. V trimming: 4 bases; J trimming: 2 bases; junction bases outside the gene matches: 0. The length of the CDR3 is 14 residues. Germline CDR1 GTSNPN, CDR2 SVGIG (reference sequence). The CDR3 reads CAWTSGRAYNEQFF. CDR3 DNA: TGTGCCTGGACTAGCGGGAGGGCCTACAATGAGCAGTTCTTC.

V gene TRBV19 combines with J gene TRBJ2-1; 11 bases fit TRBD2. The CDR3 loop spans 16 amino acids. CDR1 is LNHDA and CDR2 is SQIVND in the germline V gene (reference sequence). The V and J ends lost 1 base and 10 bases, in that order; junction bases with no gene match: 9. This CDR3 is CASSIVRASGRSEQFF. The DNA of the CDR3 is TGTGCCAGTAGTATAGTGAGGGCTAGCGGGAGGTCAGAGCAGTTCTTC.

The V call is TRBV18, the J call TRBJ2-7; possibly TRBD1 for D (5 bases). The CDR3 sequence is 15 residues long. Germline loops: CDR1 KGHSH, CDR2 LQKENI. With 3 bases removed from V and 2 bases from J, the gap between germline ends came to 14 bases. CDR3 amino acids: CASSPRQGVTYEQYF. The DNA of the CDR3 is TGTGCCAGCTCACCCCGCCAGGGTGTTACCTACGAGCAGTACTTC.

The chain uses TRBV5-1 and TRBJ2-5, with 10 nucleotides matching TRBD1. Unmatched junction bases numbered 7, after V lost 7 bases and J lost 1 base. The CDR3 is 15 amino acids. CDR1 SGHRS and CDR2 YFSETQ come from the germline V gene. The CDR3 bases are TGCGCCAGCCAGGGACAGGGGAACCTCCAAGAGACCCAGTACTTC. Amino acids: CASQGQGNLQETQYF.

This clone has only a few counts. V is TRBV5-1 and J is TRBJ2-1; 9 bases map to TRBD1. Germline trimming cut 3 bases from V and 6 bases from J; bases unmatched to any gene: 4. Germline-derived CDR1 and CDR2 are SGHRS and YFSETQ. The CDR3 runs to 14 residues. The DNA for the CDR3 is TGCGCCAGCAGCTCCGGGACAGGGAGCAATGAGCAGTTCTTC. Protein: CASSSGTGSNEQFF.

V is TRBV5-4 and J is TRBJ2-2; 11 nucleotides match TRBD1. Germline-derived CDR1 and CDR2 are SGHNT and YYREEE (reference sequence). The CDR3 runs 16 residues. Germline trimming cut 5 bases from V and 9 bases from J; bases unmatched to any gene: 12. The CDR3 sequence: CASSRGGTGGNRELFF. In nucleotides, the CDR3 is TGTGCCAGCAGTCGGGGGGGGACAGGGGGGAACCGGGAGCTGTTTTTT.

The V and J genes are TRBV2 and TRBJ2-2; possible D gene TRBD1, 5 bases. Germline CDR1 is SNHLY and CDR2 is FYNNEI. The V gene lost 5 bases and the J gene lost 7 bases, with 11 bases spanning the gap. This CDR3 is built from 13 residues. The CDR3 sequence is CASSLTVIGELFF. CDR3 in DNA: TGTGCCAGCAGTTTGACAGTAATCGGGGAGCTGTTTTTT. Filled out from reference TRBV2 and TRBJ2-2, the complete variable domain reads EPEVTQTPSHQVTQMGQEVILRCVPISNHLYFYWYRQILGQKVEFLVSFYNNEISEKSEIFDDQFSVERPDGSNFTLKIRSTKLEDSAMYFCASSLTVIGELFFGEGSRLTVL.

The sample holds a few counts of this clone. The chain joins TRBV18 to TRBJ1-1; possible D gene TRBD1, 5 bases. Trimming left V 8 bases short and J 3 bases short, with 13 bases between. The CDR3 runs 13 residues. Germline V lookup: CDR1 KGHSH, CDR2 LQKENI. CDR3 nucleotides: TGTGCCAGCACGCAGGGTGGGGACACTGAAGCTTTCTTT. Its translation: CASTQGGDTEAFF. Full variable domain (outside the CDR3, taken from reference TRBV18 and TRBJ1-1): NAGVMQNPRHLVRRRGQEARLRCSPMKGHSHVYWYRQLPEEGLKFMVYLQKENIIDESGMPKERFSAEFPKEGPSILRIQQVVRGDSAAYFCASTQGGDTEAFFGQGTRLTVV.

CDR3 in amino acids: CASSAGSGGDEQYF. The CDR3 coding sequence is TGTGCCAGCAGCGCCGGAAGTGGGGGGGACGAGCAGTACTTC. The chain has TRBV7-9 and TRBJ2-7; the match to TRBD2 covers 7 bases. The germline V gene encodes CDR1 SEHNR and CDR2 FQNEAQ (reference sequence). V was pared by 5 bases and J by 5 bases, with 9 bases of the junction left unmatched. The CDR3 sequence is 14 residues long.

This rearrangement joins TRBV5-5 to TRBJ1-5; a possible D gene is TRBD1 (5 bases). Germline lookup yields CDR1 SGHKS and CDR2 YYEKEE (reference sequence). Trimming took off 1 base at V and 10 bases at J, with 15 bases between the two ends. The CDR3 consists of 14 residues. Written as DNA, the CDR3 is TGTGCCAGCAGCTTGAGGCAGGGCGTTAGTCCCCAGCATTTT. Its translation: CASSLRQGVSPQHF.

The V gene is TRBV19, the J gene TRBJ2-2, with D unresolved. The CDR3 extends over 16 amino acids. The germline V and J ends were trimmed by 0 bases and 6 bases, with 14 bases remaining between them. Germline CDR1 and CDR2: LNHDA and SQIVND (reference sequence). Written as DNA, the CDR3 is TGTGCCAGTAGTATAGATCTACGGAGCGCCGCCGGGGAGCTGTTTTTT. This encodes CASSIDLRSAAGELFF. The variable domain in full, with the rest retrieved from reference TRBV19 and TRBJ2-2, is DGGITQSPKYLFRKEGQNVTLSCEQNLNHDAMYWYRQDPGQGLRLIYYSQIVNDFQKGDIAEGYSVSREKKESFPLTVTSAQKNPTAFYLCASSIDLRSAAGELFFGEGSRLTVL.

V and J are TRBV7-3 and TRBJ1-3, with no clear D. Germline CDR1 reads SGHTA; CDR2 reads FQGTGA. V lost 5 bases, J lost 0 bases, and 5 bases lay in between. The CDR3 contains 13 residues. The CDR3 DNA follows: TGTGCCAGCAGCCCTTCCTCTGGAAACACCATATATTTT. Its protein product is CASSPSSGNTIYF.

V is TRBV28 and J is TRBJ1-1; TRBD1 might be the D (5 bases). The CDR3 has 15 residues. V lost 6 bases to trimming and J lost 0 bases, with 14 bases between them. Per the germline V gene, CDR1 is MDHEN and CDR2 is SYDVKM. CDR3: CASSPGLLMNTEAFF. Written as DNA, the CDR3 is TGTGCCAGCAGCCCGGGACTCCTGATGAACACTGAAGCTTTCTTT.

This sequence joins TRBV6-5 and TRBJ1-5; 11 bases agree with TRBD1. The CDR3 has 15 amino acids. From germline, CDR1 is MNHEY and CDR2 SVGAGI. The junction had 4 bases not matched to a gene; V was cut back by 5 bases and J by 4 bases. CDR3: CASSTGQGANQPQHF. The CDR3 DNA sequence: TGTGCCAGCAGTACCGGACAGGGGGCAAATCAGCCCCAGCATTTT.

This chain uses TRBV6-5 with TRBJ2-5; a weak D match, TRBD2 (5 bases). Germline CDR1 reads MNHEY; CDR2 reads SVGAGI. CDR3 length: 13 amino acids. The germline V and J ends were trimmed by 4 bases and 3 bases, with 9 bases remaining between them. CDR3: CASSFRGKETQYF. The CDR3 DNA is TGTGCCAGCAGTTTCCGGGGTAAAGAGACCCAGTACTTC.

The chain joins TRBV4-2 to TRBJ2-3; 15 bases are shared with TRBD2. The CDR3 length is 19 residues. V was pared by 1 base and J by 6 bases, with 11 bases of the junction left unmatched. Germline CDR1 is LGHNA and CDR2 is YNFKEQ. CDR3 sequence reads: CASSQAPGLAGGGMDTQYF. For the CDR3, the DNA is TGTGCCAGCAGCCAAGCCCCGGGACTAGCGGGAGGAGGGATGGATACGCAGTATTTT.

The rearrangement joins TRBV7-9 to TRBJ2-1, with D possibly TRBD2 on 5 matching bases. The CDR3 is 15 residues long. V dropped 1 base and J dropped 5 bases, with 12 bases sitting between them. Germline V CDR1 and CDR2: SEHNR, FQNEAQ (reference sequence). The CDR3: CASSLGFGENNEQFF. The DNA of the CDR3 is TGTGCCAGCAGCTTAGGGTTCGGGGAAAACAATGAGCAGTTCTTC.

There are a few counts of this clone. CDR3 sequence reads: CASSLPGQGYVGDTQYF. The CDR3, as DNA: TGTGCCAGCAGTTTACCGGGACAGGGTTACGTCGGGGATACGCAGTATTTT. The V call is TRBV27, the J call TRBJ2-3; 9 nucleotides match TRBD1. Germline V gene data show CDR1 as MNHEY and CDR2 as SMNVEV (reference sequence). The CDR3 extends over 17 amino acids. The junction had 12 bases not matched to a gene; V was cut back by 2 bases and J by 6 bases.

CDR3 sequence (DNA): TGTGCCAGCAGCTCCATGGGGGCAGGAGAGACCCAGTACTTC. This encodes CASSSMGAGETQYF. This chain connects TRBV5-4 to TRBJ2-5; D might be TRBD1 (6 bases). The CDR3 consists of 14 residues. From germline, CDR1 is SGHNT and CDR2 YYREEE (reference sequence). Trimming took 3 bases from V and 4 from J, leaving 13 bases between them.